This TCR beta chain was recorded in a study of beta chain features in type 1 diabetes. As for the study in general: The samples had more than 95 million sorted cells examined in all. Study-wide points: Moderate yet significant TCRB CDR3 shortening was seen in Type 1 diabetes patients in all four CD4+ subsets.

Expressed TCRB transcripts got sequenced, as all isolated RNA was reverse transcribed. Assay used: immunoSEQ multiplex PCR; TCRdb lists only in-frame clones, some missing. The sample holds some 350,000 clones; around 10% are singletons and the top ten take roughly 0.6%. This clone was seen more than once but under ten times. Its antigen is still unknown. The V gene's germline CDR1 is SGHNT and CDR2 YYREEE (reference sequence). V lost 4 bases, J lost 4 bases, and 11 bases lay in between. The CDR3 is 13 residues long. The receptor was isolated from a man between 25 and 39 years old with type 1 diabetes. This chain links TRBV5-4 with TRBJ2-5; D may be TRBD1 (6 bases). Sequenced: central memory CD4+ T cells from blood. The DNA of the CDR3 is TGTGCCAGCAGCCTACAGGGAGTAGAGACCCAGTACTTC. It yields the protein CASSLQGVETQYF. Supplemented by reference TRBV5-4 and TRBJ2-5, the full variable domain reads ETGVTQSPTHLIKTRGQQVTLRCSSQSGHNTVSWYQQALGQGPQFIFQYYREEENGRGNFPPRFSGLQFPNYSSELNVNALELDDSALYLCASSLQGVETQYFGPGTRLLVL.